Following are 30 T cell receptor beta chains from one sample sequenced in a study of blood T cell repertoires in COVID-19. TCRdb's table, derived via immunoSEQ multiplex PCR, lists solely in-frame clones and lacks some. Among 140,000 or so clones listed, more than 80% were seen once. Sequenced input: peripheral blood. These receptors all stem from a human donor in a cohort sampled during active COVID-19.

This clone came up once. The junction and the germline gene differ at one end; a read error may be behind it. This chain joins TRBV5-8 and TRBJ2-1, with 11 bases identical to TRBD2. Germline assignment: CDR1 SGHTS and CDR2 YDEGEE. The CDR3 runs to 15 residues. CDR3 in amino acids: CAGSAGTSGHNEQFF. As DNA, the CDR3 is TGTGCCGGCAGCGCCGGGACTAGCGGCCATAATGAGCAGTTCTTC.

The rearrangement links TRBV10-3 to TRBJ2-3; tentative D call: TRBD2 (6 bases). Trimming left V 2 bases short and J 6 bases short, with 15 bases between. The CDR3 runs to 15 residues. Germline lookup yields CDR1 ENHRY and CDR2 SYGVKD. The chain's CDR3 is CAISEGGKSADTQYF. Here the CDR3 DNA reads TGTGCCATCAGTGAGGGGGGGAAGTCCGCGGATACGCAGTATTTT.

This chain links TRBV11-3 with TRBJ2-3, with D perhaps TRBD2 (6 bases). The V end lost 5 bases, the J end lost 6 bases, and 12 bases lay between the germline ends. The CDR3 loop spans 13 amino acids. Germline-derived CDR1 and CDR2 are SGHNT and YENEEA. CDR3: CASSPRGSDTQYF. CDR3 in DNA: TGTGCCAGCAGCCCGCGGGGCTCGGATACGCAGTATTTT.

This clone turned up a few times. The chain carries TRBV18 and TRBJ1-1, with 9 bases aligning to TRBD1. CDR3 length: 16 amino acids. Trimming cost V 1 base and J 4 bases; bases outside gene matches: 7. CDR1 KGHSH and CDR2 LQKENI come from the germline V gene. CDR3 DNA sequence: TGTGCCAGCTCACCACAGGACAGGGGTTCTGGCACTGAAGCTTTCTTT. As protein: CASSPQDRGSGTEAFF.

As for this clone: Different DNA sequences within this sample yield the same CDR3. The genes are TRBV9 and TRBJ2-2; D might be TRBD2 (5 bases). The germline CDR1 and CDR2 sequences are SGDLS and YYNGEE. CDR3 length equals 13 residues. V lost 0 bases to trimming and J lost 6 bases, with 6 bases between them. CDR3 sequence reads: CASSVGGPGELFF. The CDR3 bases are TGTGCCAGCAGCGTAGGAGGGCCCGGGGAGCTGTTTTTT.

The chain employs TRBV6-5 and TRBJ1-1; possibly TRBD1 for D (6 bases). There are 14 residues in the CDR3. In germline, CDR1 is MNHEY, CDR2 SVGAGI. V was clipped by 2 bases and J by 2 bases, with 9 bases between them. The DNA of the CDR3 is TGTGCCAGCAGTTACCTGGACAGTAACACTGAAGCTTTCTTT. Its protein product is CASSYLDSNTEAFF.

A note on this clone: At the DNA level, this CDR3 is encoded by other sequences in the same sample as well. The chain employs TRBV27 and TRBJ1-5, with D tentatively TRBD1 (6 bases). Germline loops: CDR1 MNHEY, CDR2 SMNVEV (reference sequence). Trimming removed 8 bases from V and 3 bases from J, with 11 bases in between. This CDR3 has 13 amino acids. CDR3 bases: TGTGCCAGCTCACAGGGATCCAATCAGCCCCAGCATTTT. It codes for CASSQGSNQPQHF.

The chain uses TRBV5-6 and TRBJ2-1; D might be TRBD1 (6 bases). Germline values: CDR1 SGHDT, CDR2 YYEEEE. V lost 4 bases, J lost 5 bases, and 19 bases lay in between. The length of the CDR3 is 16 residues. The CDR3 sequence: CASSTTGTLLDNEQFF. CDR3 in DNA: TGTGCCAGCAGCACCACCGGGACATTGTTGGACAATGAGCAGTTCTTC.

The V and J genes are TRBV18 and TRBJ1-6, with 7 bases aligning to TRBD1. Looked up from germline, CDR1 is KGHSH and CDR2 is LQKENI. This CDR3 spans 17 amino acids. V shed 2 bases, J shed 6 bases, and the junction held 10 bases outside the gene matches. The CDR3 DNA sequence: TGTGCCAGCTCACCAGGGACAGTTCGGTCCGGTAATTCACCCCTCCACTTT. Translated, it gives CASSPGTVRSGNSPLHF.

The rearrangement links TRBV12-1 to TRBJ2-5; TRBD1 is taken as the D call from the table, unchecked against the DNA. TRBV12-1 is annotated as a pseudogene. This CDR3 is 17 amino acids long. This CDR3 reads CASSFGRTGTGMETQYF. The CDR3 DNA follows: TGTGCCAGCAGCTTTGGAAGGACCGGGACAGGGATGGAGACCCAGTACTTC.

This chain connects TRBV6-1 to TRBJ1-5; a weak D match, TRBD1 (5 bases). Trimming removed 3 bases at V and 3 bases at J, with 9 bases between. This CDR3 has 14 residues. CDR1 and CDR2 (germline): MNHNS, SASEGT. The CDR3 protein is CASSEEQANQPQHF. The CDR3, as DNA: TGTGCCAGCAGTGAGGAACAGGCCAATCAGCCCCAGCATTTT.

The CDR3 here is CASSASGISGANVLTF. In DNA, the CDR3 is TGTGCCAGTAGTGCCTCAGGGATCTCTGGGGCCAACGTCCTGACTTTC. This chain joins TRBV19 and TRBJ2-6, with TRBD1 as a possible D gene (5 bases). The V gene lost 5 bases and the J gene lost 0 bases, with 11 bases spanning the gap. Looked up from germline, CDR1 is LNHDA and CDR2 is SQIVND (reference sequence). This CDR3 is 16 amino acids long.

The chain employs TRBV5-4 and TRBJ2-1; no definite D call. The CDR3 runs to 16 residues. Germline lookup yields CDR1 SGHNT and CDR2 YYREEE (reference sequence). Trimming shortened V by 4 bases and J by 8 bases, and 22 bases separated the two germline ends. This CDR3 reads CASSKAGSSRTDEQFF. CDR3 coding DNA: TGTGCCAGCAGCAAGGCAGGATCGAGTAGAACTGATGAGCAGTTCTTC. The full variable domain, with the rest looked up from reference TRBV5-4 and TRBJ2-1, is ETGVTQSPTHLIKTRGQQVTLRCSSQSGHNTVSWYQQALGQGPQFIFQYYREEENGRGNFPPRFSGLQFPNYSSELNVNALELDDSALYLCASSKAGSSRTDEQFFGPGTRLTVL.

The V gene is TRBV21-1, the J gene TRBJ1-2; the D call TRBD1 from the table was never checked on the DNA. TRBV21-1 is a pseudogene locus. This CDR3 region has 13 residues. The CDR3 DNA sequence: TGTGCCAGCAGCCCAGAAGTGGTGGATGGCTACACCTTC. Translation gives CASSPEVVDGYTF.

This clone was picked up one time. The chain joins TRBV28 to TRBJ2-7; D call uncertain. The CDR3 consists of 13 residues. V was cut by 3 bases and J by 1 base, with 7 bases left in between. CDR1 MDHEN and CDR2 SYDVKM come from the germline V gene. The CDR3 loop is CASSFFVSYEQYF. The CDR3 nucleotides are TGTGCCAGCAGTTTCTTCGTATCCTACGAGCAGTACTTC.

The chain joins TRBV12-3 or TRBV12-4 to TRBJ1-3, with a weak D call TRBD1 (6 bases). V was cut by 6 bases and J by 4 bases, with 10 bases left in between. This CDR3 region has 13 residues. CDR3: CASSPGQGNTIYF. CDR3 nucleotide sequence: TGTGCCAGCAGCCCGGGACAAGGAAACACCATATATTTT.

In its sample, this clone was seen once. The chain's CDR3 is CASSRDSPRADTQYF. The CDR3 region has the DNA TGTGCCAGCTCACGGGACTCTCCCAGGGCAGATACGCAGTATTTT. The gene calls are TRBV18 and TRBJ2-3; D is perhaps TRBD2 (6 bases). The V and J ends lost 4 bases and 4 bases respectively, with 15 bases between them. CDR3 length: 15 amino acids. Germline V gene lookup returns CDR1 KGHSH and CDR2 LQKENI.

This chain links TRBV5-5 with TRBJ2-5, with D perhaps matching TRBD1 (5 bases). The V end lost 4 bases, the J end lost 5 bases, and 12 bases lay between the germline ends. CDR1 and CDR2 from the germline V gene are SGHKS and YYEKEE (reference sequence). The CDR3 runs 13 residues. This CDR3 is CASSTDIRETQYF. Written as DNA, the CDR3 is TGTGCCAGCAGCACGGACATCCGGGAGACCCAGTACTTC.

The chain links TRBV5-1 to TRBJ2-7, with TRBD1 matching over 8 bases. The CDR3 is made up of 14 amino acids. V lost 0 bases to trimming and J lost 5 bases; unmatched junction nucleotides: 4. Germline CDR1 is SGHRS and CDR2 is YFSETQ. The CDR3 loop reads CASSLGGQGHEQYF. For the CDR3, the DNA is TGCGCCAGCAGCTTGGGTGGACAGGGACACGAGCAGTACTTC.

The J gene is TRBJ2-1, the V gene TRBV9; 12 bases fit TRBD1. This CDR3 has 16 amino acids. Germline lookup yields CDR1 SGDLS and CDR2 YYNGEE. V shed 1 base and J 9 bases; nucleotides not matched to a gene: 8. CDR3 in amino acids: CASSVSTGTGGSEQFF. The CDR3 DNA follows: TGTGCCAGCAGCGTATCCACCGGGACAGGGGGCAGTGAGCAGTTCTTC.

V and J are TRBV11-3 and TRBJ2-3; possible D gene TRBD1, 6 bases. Deletions cut 1 base from V and 1 base from J, with 9 bases between. The CDR3 loop spans 15 amino acids. Germline-derived CDR1 and CDR2 are SGHNT and YENEEA. The CDR3 reads CASSLVRGGTDTQYF. The CDR3 bases are TGTGCCAGCAGCTTAGTCAGGGGAGGCACAGATACGCAGTATTTT.

The chain is built from TRBV30 and TRBJ1-1; 7 positions agree with TRBD1. The germline gives CDR1 GTSNPN, CDR2 SVGIG (reference sequence). The CDR3 extends over 15 amino acids. V trimming: 6 bases; J trimming: 3 bases; junction bases outside the gene matches: 13. The chain's CDR3 is CACPGGNDVDTEAFF. In DNA form, the CDR3 reads TGTGCCTGTCCAGGGGGTAATGATGTTGACACTGAAGCTTTCTTT. Full variable domain (outside the CDR3, taken from reference TRBV30 and TRBJ1-1): SQTIHQWPATLVQPVGSPLSLECTVEGTSNPNLYWYRQAAGRGLQLLFYSVGIGQISSEVPQNLSASRPQDRQFILSSKKLLLSDSGFYLCACPGGNDVDTEAFFGQGTRLTVV.

This chain uses TRBV7-9 with TRBJ2-3; 7 bases match TRBD2. CDR3 length: 15 amino acids. Germline trimming cut 4 bases from V and 4 bases from J; bases unmatched to any gene: 8. Looked up from germline, CDR1 is SEHNR and CDR2 is FQNEAQ (reference sequence). In DNA form, the CDR3 reads TGTGCCAGCAGCTCTCGGCGGGAGAGGGCAGATACGCAGTATTTT. The encoded protein is CASSSRRERADTQYF.

This chain uses TRBV11-2 with TRBJ2-5, with D uncertain. This CDR3 region has 16 residues. Trimming left V 1 base short and J 1 base short, with 13 bases between. Germline CDR1 SGHAT, CDR2 FQNNGV. The CDR3 spells CASSLVRSAFQETQYF. The CDR3 DNA reads TGTGCCAGCAGCTTAGTCCGCTCTGCGTTCCAAGAGACCCAGTACTTC.

The V and J genes are TRBV29-1 and TRBJ2-2, with 9 bases identical to TRBD1. Unmatched junction bases numbered 12, after V lost 6 bases and J lost 7 bases. The CDR3 loop spans 15 amino acids. Germline V gives CDR1 SQVTM, CDR2 ANQGSEA. CDR3 amino acids: CSVGGPGQGGGELFF. CDR3 DNA sequence: TGCAGCGTCGGGGGGCCGGGACAGGGTGGCGGGGAGCTGTTTTTT.

The genes are TRBV5-1 and TRBJ1-1; D is possibly TRBD1 (6 bases). The CDR3 is 16 amino acids. Germline CDR1 SGHRS, CDR2 YFSETQ. V was trimmed by 4 bases and J by 0 bases, leaving 16 bases between them. This CDR3 reads CASSRYRAQMNTEAFF. The CDR3 DNA follows: TGCGCCAGCAGCCGATACAGGGCCCAGATGAACACTGAAGCTTTCTTT.

The chain links TRBV3-1 (or the pseudogene TRBV3-2) to TRBJ1-6, with TRBD1 matching over 9 bases. Trimming removed 2 bases from V and 9 bases from J; junction bases left unmatched: 11. Germline lookup yields CDR1 LGHDT and CDR2 YNNKEL (reference sequence). This CDR3 is built from 17 residues. The CDR3 loop reads CASSQLTGGTVGSPLHF. CDR3 coding DNA: TGTGCCAGCAGCCAACTGACAGGGGGAACTGTAGGTTCACCCCTCCACTTT.

The rearrangement joins TRBV7-6 to TRBJ2-2; 10 bases align to TRBD2. The CDR3 totals 20 residues. V lost 3 bases, J lost 4 bases, and 17 bases stayed unmatched. In germline, CDR1 is SGHVS, CDR2 FNYEAQ. CDR3 residues: CASSFVPGSGRPLGTGELFF. CDR3 in DNA: TGTGCCAGCAGCTTCGTTCCCGGTAGCGGGAGGCCTCTAGGCACCGGGGAGCTGTTTTTT.

This clone was detected only once. The chain employs TRBV11-2 and TRBJ1-1, with D uncertain. Germline V CDR1 and CDR2: SGHAT, FQNNGV. Trimming took off 2 bases at V and 2 bases at J, with 6 bases between the two ends. The CDR3 has 13 residues. CDR3 in DNA: TGTGCCAGCAGCTTATTACACAACACTGAAGCTTTCTTT. This translates into CASSLLHNTEAFF.

The chain is built from TRBV28 and TRBJ2-2; 8 nucleotides align to TRBD1. The CDR3 spans 18 residues. Germline V gene data show CDR1 as MDHEN and CDR2 as SYDVKM. The V gene end was trimmed by 1 base and the J gene end by 2 bases; junction bases not matched to a gene: 9. This CDR3 reads CASSLSGRGHGNTGELFF. As DNA, the CDR3 is TGTGCCAGCAGTTTATCGGGCAGGGGGCACGGAAACACCGGGGAGCTGTTTTTT. Full variable domain (outside the CDR3, taken from reference TRBV28 and TRBJ2-2): DVKVTQSSRYLVKRTGEKVFLECVQDMDHENMFWYRQDPGLGLRLIYFSYDVKMKEKGDIPEGYSVSREKKERFSLILESASTNQTSMYLCASSLSGRGHGNTGELFFGEGSRLTVL.